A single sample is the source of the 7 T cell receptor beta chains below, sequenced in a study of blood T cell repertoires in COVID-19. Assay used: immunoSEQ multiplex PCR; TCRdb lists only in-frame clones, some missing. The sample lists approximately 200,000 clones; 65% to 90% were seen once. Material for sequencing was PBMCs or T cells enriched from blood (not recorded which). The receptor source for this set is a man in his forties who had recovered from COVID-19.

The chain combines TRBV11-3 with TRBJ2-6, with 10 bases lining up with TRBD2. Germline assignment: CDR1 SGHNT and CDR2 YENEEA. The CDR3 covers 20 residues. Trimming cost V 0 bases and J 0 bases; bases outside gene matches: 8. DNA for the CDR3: TGTGCCAGCAGCTTAGAGTTAGCGGGAGGTCTCTACTCTGGGGCCAACGTCCTGACTTTC. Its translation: CASSLELAGGLYSGANVLTF.

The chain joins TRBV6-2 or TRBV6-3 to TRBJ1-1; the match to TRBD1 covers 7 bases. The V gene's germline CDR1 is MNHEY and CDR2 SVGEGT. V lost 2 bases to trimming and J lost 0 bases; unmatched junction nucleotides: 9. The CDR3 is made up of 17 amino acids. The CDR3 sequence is CASSYPRQGEMNTEAFF. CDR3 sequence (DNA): TGTGCCAGCAGTTACCCACGCCAGGGGGAGATGAACACTGAAGCTTTCTTT.

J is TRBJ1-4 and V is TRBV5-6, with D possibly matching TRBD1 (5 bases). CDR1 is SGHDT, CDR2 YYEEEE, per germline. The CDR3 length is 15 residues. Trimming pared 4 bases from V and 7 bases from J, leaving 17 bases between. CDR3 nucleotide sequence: TGTGCCAGCAGCACGATGCCGGGACTCGGTGAAAAACTGTTTTTT. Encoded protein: CASSTMPGLGEKLFF. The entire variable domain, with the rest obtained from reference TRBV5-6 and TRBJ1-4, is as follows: DAGVTQSPTHLIKTRGQQVTLRCSPKSGHDTVSWYQQALGQGPQFIFQYYEEEERQRGNFPDRFSGHQFPNYSSELNVNALLLGDSALYLCASSTMPGLGEKLFFGSGTQLSVL.

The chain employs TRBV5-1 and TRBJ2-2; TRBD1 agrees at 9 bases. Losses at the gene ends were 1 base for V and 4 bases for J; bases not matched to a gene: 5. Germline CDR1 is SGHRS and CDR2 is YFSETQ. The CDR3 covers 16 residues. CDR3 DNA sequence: TGCGCCAGCAGCTTGTGGACAGGGGTCGGCACCGGGGAGCTGTTTTTT. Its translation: CASSLWTGVGTGELFF. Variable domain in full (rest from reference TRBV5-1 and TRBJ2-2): KAGVTQTPRYLIKTRGQQVTLSCSPISGHRSVSWYQQTPGQGLQFLFEYFSETQRNKGNFPGRFSGRQFSNSRSEMNVSTLELGDSALYLCASSLWTGVGTGELFFGEGSRLTVL.

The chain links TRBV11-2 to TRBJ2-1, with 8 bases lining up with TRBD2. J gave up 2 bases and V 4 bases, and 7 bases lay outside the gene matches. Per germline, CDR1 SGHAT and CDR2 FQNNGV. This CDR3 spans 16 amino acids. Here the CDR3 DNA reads TGTGCCAGCAGCTCCTATCCGGGACTAGCCTACAATGAGCAGTTCTTC. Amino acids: CASSSYPGLAYNEQFF.

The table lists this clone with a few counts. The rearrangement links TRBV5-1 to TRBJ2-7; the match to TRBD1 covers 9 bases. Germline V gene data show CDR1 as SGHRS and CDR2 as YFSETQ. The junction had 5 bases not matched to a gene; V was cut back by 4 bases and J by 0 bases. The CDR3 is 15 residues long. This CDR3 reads CASSPRDRDSYEQYF. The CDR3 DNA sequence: TGCGCCAGCAGCCCACGGGACAGGGACTCCTACGAGCAGTACTTC.

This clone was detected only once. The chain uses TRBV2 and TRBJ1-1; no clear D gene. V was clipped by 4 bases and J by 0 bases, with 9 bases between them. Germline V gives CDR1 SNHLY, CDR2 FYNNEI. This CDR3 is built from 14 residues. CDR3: CASSVGVMNTEAFF. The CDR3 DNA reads TGTGCCAGCAGTGTCGGGGTGATGAACACTGAAGCTTTCTTT.